The T cell receptor beta chain under discussion was sequenced for a study of CXCR3-negative and CXCR3-positive naive CD8 T cells (dated by TCRdb to the late 2010s). With respect to the entire study: In total, around 140 million TRB reads were obtained, or roughly 1.5 +/- 0.3 million reads per library. Data from around 11 donors, pooled across two independent experiments, went into the diversity and physicochemical repertoire analyses. TRBV-TRBJ cluster analysis included naive subsets from several donors and memory cells from 3 donors. Results the study describes overall, beyond this receptor: Freshly isolated PBMCs were used for most assays because CXCR3 expression went down partially after cryopreservation. Repertoire diversity was comparably high in both naive subsets but much lower in memory CD8+ T cells. Compared with CXCR3-negative naive cells, CXCR3-positive naive cells had TRB CDR3s with higher hydrophobicity (lower Kidera factor 4), lower energy, and higher strength and volume indices. Because surface CD5, which has been linked to self-reactivity in mice, was comparable between naive subsets, TCR interaction strength was also inferred from TRB CDR3 physicochemical properties. Similar TRBV-TRBJ usage was shown by naive CXCR3-negative and CXCR3-positive cells from the same donor, whereas distinct patterns were shown by memory cells.

For each CD8+ T cell subset, flow sorting was done in triplicate, and a few hundred thousand cells per subset went directly into RLT lysis buffer. To keep memory contaminants out, a stringent definition of naive CD8+ T cells was applied: CD45RO-CCR7+CD27+CD95-. Peripheral blood mononuclear cells were isolated from buffy coats by standard density gradient centrifugation. Naive CXCR3-negative and CXCR3-positive CD8+ T cells were flow-sorted using a FACSAria III. Total RNA was extracted from sorted cells with an RNeasy Mini Kit. Sequenced on a NextSeq 550. The Human TCR Profiling Kit (MiLaboratory) was used to prepare UMI-labeled 5' RACE TRB cDNA libraries. The full amount of extracted RNA was used for cDNA synthesis, and the full amount of resulting cDNA was used for PCR amplification. The libraries were made side by side, with each library going through the same number of PCR cycles. From the authors' description of their analysis: With a requirement of at least two reads per UMI, MIGEC and MiXCR extracted about 52,000 +/- 9,100 unique UMI-labeled TRB cDNA molecules per library. Each library averaged about 40,000 +/- 10,000 functional in-frame TRB CDR3 nucleotide clonotypes without stop codons. After downsampling to 5000 UMI-labeled TRB molecules per sample, diversity metrics, including normalized Shannon-Wiener and Chao1, were computed in VDJtools. VDJtools was used to calculate clonotype-size-weighted physicochemical properties of the central five CDR3 residues, namely interaction energy, strength, volume and Kidera factor 4. Following TCRdb reprocessing, every CDR3 protein sequence forms one entry, and DNA is not provided. TCRdb assigned the V and J calls; the authors' analysis was not used. The sample table records 3,000 to 4,000 distinct CDR3 sequences. Almost 1.5% of the sample belongs to the ten largest clones.

This clonotype comes out as medium-sized (0.01 to 0.1%) from its frequency, since no count is listed. Its antigen is currently not known. The CDR3 measures 14 amino acids from cysteine to phenylalanine. The DNA is unrecorded. CDR1 and CDR2 (LGHNA, YSLEER) derive from the germline V gene. Material for sequencing was naive CXCR3+ CD8+ T cells from blood. Read against the paper, the sample's cell subset or site label means: CD45RO-CCR7+CD27+CD95- naive CD8+ T cells expressing CXCR3 (TNR3+). The chain was built from TRBV4-3 and TRBJ1-2. The source of this sequence is a human donor in good health. Some clones in this sample may be carry-over from other donors' samples. This receptor has the CDR3 CASSPDGLLRRYTF.